This T cell receptor (beta chain) came from a study of siplizumab effects on memory and regulatory T cells. Overall study results and limits: Memory cells that were CD4+ and unstimulated gave rise to alloreactive sequences, which siplizumab significantly reduced.

V lost 0 bases to trimming and J lost 3 bases, with 8 bases between them. Germline CDR1 and CDR2: MNHNY and SVGAGI (reference sequence). This CDR3 comprises 14 residues. The repertoire was sequenced with immunoSEQ multiplex PCR; TCRdb's copy has only in-frame clones and lacks some. The table shows some 100,000 clones, with 93% occurring only once. Comment on this clone: Its antigen is unidentified.

The TCR was taken from a human donor in good health. This sequence joins TRBV6-6 and TRBJ1-2, with D perhaps TRBD1 (6 bases). Material: CD8+ T cells sorted from blood. CDR3 protein: CASSYSGGDYGYTF. The CDR3 DNA reads as TGTGCCAGCAGTTACTCAGGGGGGGACTATGGCTACACCTTC.